The 20 T cell receptor beta chains below all came from one sample that was sequenced in a study of T cells in pancreatic ductal adenocarcinoma. Only in-frame clones appear in the TCRdb table, and some are missing; sequencing was by immunoSEQ multiplex PCR. The sample gives roughly 100,000 clones, more than 90% of which show up once; less than 4% is in the top ten. The selected patients with pancreatic ductal adenocarcinoma had surgery but no neoadjuvant therapy. Sequencing used PBMCs. These receptors all come from a human donor with pancreatic ductal adenocarcinoma.

The chain employs TRBV12-5 and TRBJ2-1, with D possibly matching TRBD2 (5 bases). The CDR3 is 16 residues long. The V end was cut by 0 bases, the J end by 2 bases, with 11 bases between. Germline assignment: CDR1 LGHNT and CDR2 FRNRAP. CDR3: CASGLVLGPAYNEQFF. Here the CDR3 DNA reads TGTGCTAGTGGTTTGGTACTAGGGCCTGCCTACAATGAGCAGTTCTTC.

The chain is built from TRBV10-3 and TRBJ2-7; D possibly corresponds to TRBD1 (6 bases). Germline V lookup: CDR1 ENHRY, CDR2 SYGVKD. The CDR3 length is 14 residues. V was pared by 6 bases and J by 2 bases, with 14 bases between. In nucleotides, the CDR3 is TGTGCCATCAGCGACTTGGACAGTGCCTACGAGCAGTACTTC. It yields the protein CAISDLDSAYEQYF.

The chain uses TRBV23-1 and TRBJ2-7; D unresolved. TRBV23-1 is an ORF, with its function uncertain. V lost 2 bases and J lost 2, with 16 bases in between. The CDR3 extends over 16 amino acids. The CDR3 reads CASSQGSRRSPYEQYF. The DNA for the CDR3 is TGCGCCAGCAGTCAAGGTAGTAGGCGGTCGCCCTACGAGCAGTACTTC.

The V call is TRBV7-8, the J call TRBJ2-2; 14 positions match TRBD2. This CDR3 spans 18 amino acids. Germline-derived CDR1 and CDR2 are SGHVS and FQNEAQ. Trimming at V came to 3 bases and at J to 1 base, leaving 4 bases not matched to a gene. The chain's CDR3 is CASSLRTSGGLNTGELFF. CDR3 in DNA: TGTGCCAGCAGCTTGCGGACTAGCGGGGGGTTGAACACCGGGGAGCTGTTTTTT.

V and J are TRBV6-5 and TRBJ2-3, with TRBD2 as a possible D gene (6 bases). This CDR3 is built from 14 residues. V was cut by 4 bases and J by 1 base, with 9 bases left in between. Germline V gene sequence: CDR1 MNHEY, CDR2 SVGAGI. CDR3 sequence (DNA): TGTGCCAGCAGTTGGAGGGACGGCACAGATACGCAGTATTTT. Protein sequence: CASSWRDGTDTQYF.

This sequence joins TRBV6-5 and TRBJ2-1; 11 nucleotides line up with TRBD2. CDR3 size: 16 residues. Trimming removed 2 bases from V and 1 base from J; junction bases left unmatched: 1. Per the germline V gene, CDR1 is MNHEY and CDR2 is SVGAGI. CDR3 sequence reads: CASSYGLAGSYNEQFF. For the CDR3, the DNA is TGTGCCAGCAGTTACGGACTAGCGGGTTCCTACAATGAGCAGTTCTTC.

This chain uses TRBV28 with TRBJ2-2, with TRBD2 as a possible D gene (5 bases). The CDR3 is 14 residues long. Trimming took 7 bases from V and 1 from J, leaving 10 bases between them. Germline-derived CDR1 and CDR2 are MDHEN and SYDVKM. The CDR3 here is CASTGGQNTGELFF. In DNA, the CDR3 is TGTGCCAGCACGGGCGGGCAGAACACCGGGGAGCTGTTTTTT.

The V gene is TRBV4-2, the J gene TRBJ2-1; 12 bases fit TRBD2. The CDR3 totals 18 residues. The trim removed 3 bases at V and 0 bases at J, leaving 6 bases unmatched. Germline values: CDR1 LGHNA, CDR2 YNFKEQ. This chain's CDR3 is CASSQPTSGGYSYNEQFF. The CDR3, as DNA: TGTGCCAGCAGCCAGCCTACTAGCGGGGGGTACTCCTACAATGAGCAGTTCTTC.

The chain uses TRBV9 and TRBJ2-3, with 7 bases that match TRBD1. Germline lookup yields CDR1 SGDLS and CDR2 YYNGEE. V lost 1 base to trimming and J lost 5 bases; unmatched junction nucleotides: 7. This CDR3 spans 15 amino acids. In DNA, the CDR3 is TGTGCCAGCAGCGTAACGGCAGGGGGTGGAGATACGCAGTATTTT. Its translation: CASSVTAGGGDTQYF.

V usage is TRBV5-4 and J usage is TRBJ2-7; TRBD1 matches 10 bases. Germline assignment: CDR1 SGHNT and CDR2 YYREEE (reference sequence). V was pared by 3 bases and J by 3 bases, with 6 bases of the junction left unmatched. The CDR3 spans 15 residues. The CDR3 sequence is CASSSETGGGYEQYF. The CDR3 nucleotides are TGTGCCAGCAGCTCCGAGACAGGGGGCGGCTACGAGCAGTACTTC.

The chain joins TRBV18 to TRBJ2-1, with a tentative D call TRBD2 (5 bases). V gave up 0 bases and J gave up 5 bases, with 14 bases separating them. The CDR3 consists of 16 residues. Germline V gene data show CDR1 as KGHSH and CDR2 as LQKENI. CDR3 amino acids: CASSPPSGRAHNEQFF. Here the CDR3 DNA reads TGTGCCAGCTCACCACCGTCTGGGCGGGCTCACAATGAGCAGTTCTTC.

The V and J genes are TRBV6-6 and TRBJ2-4, with 7 bases aligning to TRBD1. The CDR3 length is 13 residues. Germline-derived CDR1 and CDR2 are MNHNY and SVGAGI (reference sequence). V shed 6 bases, J shed 7 bases, and the junction held 6 bases outside the gene matches. Here the CDR3 DNA reads TGTGCCAGCAGACCGACAGGGTTGAACATTCAGTACTTC. It specifies CASRPTGLNIQYF.

The rearrangement links TRBV7-8 to TRBJ2-7; D is unresolved. CDR3 length equals 12 residues. Between the trimmed V and J ends, which lost 1 base and 4 bases, there was a span of 5 bases. Germline values: CDR1 SGHVS, CDR2 FQNEAQ. CDR3 in DNA: TGTGCCAGCAGCTTAGTAGTATACGAGCAGTACTTC. Translating gives CASSLVVYEQYF.

The rearrangement joins TRBV10-1 to TRBJ1-3; perhaps TRBD1 as D (5 bases). Germline V gives CDR1 WNHNN, CDR2 SYGVQD (reference sequence). CDR3 length: 15 amino acids. Trimming took off 5 bases at V and 0 bases at J, with 11 bases between the two ends. The CDR3 DNA follows: TGCGCCAGCAGTAGCACAGGCTGCTCTGGAAACACCATATATTTT. Protein product: CASSSTGCSGNTIYF.

The V and J genes are TRBV19 and TRBJ2-6; D might be TRBD2 (6 bases). The ends were cut back, 2 bases at V and 3 bases at J, with 14 bases in the middle. In germline, CDR1 is LNHDA, CDR2 SQIVND (reference sequence). This CDR3 has 17 amino acids. DNA for the CDR3: TGTGCCAGTAGTATAATGGGGGGAGGTGGTGGGGCCAACGTCCTGACTTTC. Protein: CASSIMGGGGGANVLTF.

The chain uses TRBV11-2 and TRBJ2-3; 11 bases agree with TRBD2. With 6 bases clipped from V and 1 base from J, the junction kept 3 bases outside the gene matches. Germline V CDR1 and CDR2: SGHAT, FQNNGV. There are 15 residues in the CDR3. The CDR3 loop is CASRLGLAGTDTQYF. The DNA for the CDR3 is TGTGCCAGCAGGTTGGGACTAGCGGGCACAGATACGCAGTATTTT.

This clone was found once. The chain combines TRBV19 with TRBJ2-5, with 11 bases identical to TRBD2. V lost 4 bases and J lost 3; bases outside the gene matches: 7. The germline CDR1 and CDR2 sequences are LNHDA and SQIVND (reference sequence). This CDR3 region has 16 residues. This CDR3 is CASSRGLAELEETQYF. CDR3 DNA sequence: TGTGCCAGTAGTAGGGGACTAGCGGAGCTAGAAGAGACCCAGTACTTC. Full variable domain (outside the CDR3, taken from reference TRBV19 and TRBJ2-5): DGGITQSPKYLFRKEGQNVTLSCEQNLNHDAMYWYRQDPGQGLRLIYYSQIVNDFQKGDIAEGYSVSREKKESFPLTVTSAQKNPTAFYLCASSRGLAELEETQYFGPGTRLLVL.

The V call is TRBV7-2, the J call TRBJ2-7, with 10 bases identical to TRBD2. CDR3 length: 16 residues. V was clipped by 0 bases and J by 3 bases; unmatched bases: 5. Germline-derived CDR1 and CDR2 are SGHTA and FQGNSA. CDR3 in amino acids: CASSLARLAGVYEQYF. CDR3 coding DNA: TGTGCCAGCAGCTTAGCGCGGCTAGCGGGAGTCTACGAGCAGTACTTC.

This clone was observed a single time. V and J are TRBV7-9 and TRBJ2-3; 10 nucleotides line up with TRBD2. This CDR3 comprises 16 residues. The germline V gene has CDR1 SEHNR and CDR2 FQNEAQ (reference sequence). V was clipped by 4 bases and J by 3 bases; unmatched bases: 7. The CDR3 bases are TGTGCCAGCAGCTGGTCTAGCGGGAGTGGGACAGATACGCAGTATTTT. Its translation is CASSWSSGSGTDTQYF.

V and J are TRBV4-1 and TRBJ2-4, with D possibly matching TRBD1 (5 bases). Deletions cut 0 bases from V and 0 bases from J, with 21 bases between. CDR3 size: 20 residues. Germline V gene data show CDR1 as MGHRA and CDR2 as YSYEKL. CDR3 nucleotides: TGCGCCAGCAGCCAAGACAGCAGGGTGCAGGGATCACTAGCCAAAAACATTCAGTACTTC. This codes for CASSQDSRVQGSLAKNIQYF.